The next 3 T cell receptor beta chains were all read from a single sample in a study of blood T cell repertoires in COVID-19. Method: immunoSEQ multiplex PCR; TCRdb's copy keeps in-frame clones and lacks some. The sample records roughly 76,000 clones, about 89% being singletons. The specimen sequenced was peripheral blood. These receptor sequences come from a man between 65 and 85 years old with active or convalescent COVID-19.

This clone is a singleton in its sample. This chain connects TRBV4-2 to TRBJ2-3; D is possibly TRBD2 (5 bases). Per the germline V gene, CDR1 is LGHNA and CDR2 is YNFKEQ. This CDR3 contains 16 residues. V was clipped by 2 bases and J by 0 bases, with 12 bases between them. The CDR3 is CASSQMGSGSTDTQYF. CDR3 bases: TGTGCCAGCAGCCAAATGGGGAGCGGTAGCACAGATACGCAGTATTTT.

V usage is TRBV2 and J usage is TRBJ1-4; 9 bases are shared with TRBD1. With 8 bases clipped from V and 5 bases from J, the junction kept 3 bases outside the gene matches. Germline V gene data show CDR1 as SNHLY and CDR2 as FYNNEI. The CDR3 sequence is 13 residues long. The CDR3, as DNA: TGTGCCAGCGCTGGGACAGGGAATGAAAAACTGTTTTTT. It is translated as CASAGTGNEKLFF. The complete variable domain, with remaining parts taken from reference TRBV2 and TRBJ1-4, reads EPEVTQTPSHQVTQMGQEVILRCVPISNHLYFYWYRQILGQKVEFLVSFYNNEISEKSEIFDDQFSVERPDGSNFTLKIRSTKLEDSAMYFCASAGTGNEKLFFGSGTQLSVL.

V gene TRBV6-5 combines with J gene TRBJ1-5; the D gene is possibly TRBD1 (6 bases). Trimming took off 6 bases at V and 8 bases at J, with 17 bases between the two ends. Per the germline V gene, CDR1 is MNHEY and CDR2 is SVGAGI. The CDR3 totals 14 residues. DNA for the CDR3: TGTGCCAGCAGAACCGGGACATTAAAGGAGCCCCAGCATTTT. Its protein is CASRTGTLKEPQHF.